The 16 T cell receptor beta chains in this list originate from one sample, sequenced in a study of blood T cell repertoires in COVID-19. The repertoire was sequenced with immunoSEQ multiplex PCR; TCRdb's copy has only in-frame clones and lacks some. The sample lists 87,000 or so clones; approximately 86% were seen once. The sample was peripheral blood. These receptors were taken from a man aged 40-49 years with acute or convalescent COVID-19.

The rearrangement links TRBV9 to TRBJ2-4, with D possibly being TRBD2 (5 bases). CDR1 is SGDLS, CDR2 YYNGEE, per germline. CDR3 length: 18 residues. Between the trimmed V and J ends, which lost 0 bases and 3 bases, there was a span of 19 bases. CDR3 amino acids: CASSVDSPLQAGKNIQYF. In nucleotides, the CDR3 is TGTGCCAGCAGCGTAGACTCCCCCCTCCAGGCGGGCAAAAACATTCAGTACTTC.

This clone turned up a few times. V usage is TRBV6-2 or TRBV6-3 and J usage is TRBJ2-7; D may be TRBD2 (6 bases). The CDR3 sequence is 15 residues long. The germline CDR1 and CDR2 sequences are MNHEY and SVGEGT. The ends were cut back, 2 bases at V and 2 bases at J, with 13 bases in the middle. The chain's CDR3 is CASSYAGTGPYEQYF. The CDR3 DNA reads as TGTGCCAGCAGTTACGCGGGGACGGGCCCCTACGAGCAGTACTTC.

The rearrangement uses TRBV7-2 and TRBJ1-5; no reliable D call. Germline V CDR1 and CDR2: SGHTA, FQGNSA. V lost 1 base to trimming and J lost 0 bases, with 7 bases between them. The length of the CDR3 is 15 residues. CDR3: CASSLVVNSNQPQHF. CDR3 sequence (DNA): TGTGCCAGCAGCTTAGTAGTGAATAGCAATCAGCCCCAGCATTTT.

V gene TRBV6-1 combines with J gene TRBJ1-2; 10 bases map to TRBD1. Per the germline V gene, CDR1 is MNHNS and CDR2 is SASEGT. The CDR3 runs 13 residues. Losses at the gene ends were 3 bases for V and 8 bases for J; bases not matched to a gene: 3. CDR3 sequence reads: CASSDRDRGGYTF. CDR3 sequence (DNA): TGTGCCAGCAGTGACCGGGACAGGGGAGGCTACACCTTC.

V usage is TRBV12-3 or TRBV12-4 and J usage is TRBJ2-3; D is perhaps TRBD1 (5 bases). The CDR3 totals 13 residues. V was trimmed by 7 bases and J by 4 bases, leaving 12 bases between them. CDR3 protein: CASTFPGSDTQYF. The CDR3 bases are TGTGCCAGCACCTTCCCAGGGTCAGATACGCAGTATTTT.

This clone came up a few times. The chain couples TRBV14 to TRBJ2-1, with 13 bases that match TRBD2. With V trimmed by 5 bases and J by 0 bases, 16 bases remained unmatched. The CDR3 covers 21 residues. CDR1 and CDR2 from the germline V gene are SGHDN and FVKESK. The CDR3 DNA is TGTGCCAGCAGCGCACGGCCGCCCGGGACTAGCGGGACCAACTCCTACAATGAGCAGTTCTTC. It is translated as CASSARPPGTSGTNSYNEQFF.

The CDR3 DNA reads TGTGCTAGTGGTTTGGTACCGGCCGGGGGGGGCTATGGCTACACCTTC. Protein product: CASGLVPAGGGYGYTF. This chain joins TRBV12-5 and TRBJ1-2; tentative D call: TRBD1 (5 bases). The V and J ends lost 0 bases and 4 bases respectively, with 15 bases between them. From germline, CDR1 is LGHNT and CDR2 FRNRAP. The length of the CDR3 is 16 residues.

The gene calls are TRBV2 and TRBJ1-3; maybe TRBD1 (5 bases). V was cut by 8 bases and J by 2 bases, with 7 bases left in between. The CDR3 runs to 12 residues. Germline V gene sequence: CDR1 SNHLY, CDR2 FYNNEI. CDR3 nucleotide sequence: TGTGCCAGCGGGGGGACTGGAAACACCATATATTTT. This sequence encodes CASGGTGNTIYF.

The rearrangement joins TRBV2 to TRBJ1-1; the D is unclear. The CDR3 is 13 amino acids. Trimming removed 4 bases at V and 0 bases at J, with 6 bases between. The germline gives CDR1 SNHLY, CDR2 FYNNEI. CDR3 amino acids: CASSADMNTEAFF. CDR3 nucleotides: TGTGCCAGCAGTGCCGACATGAACACTGAAGCTTTCTTT.

This chain joins TRBV7-9 and TRBJ1-5; perhaps TRBD1 as D (6 bases). Trimming took 1 base from V and 5 from J, leaving 6 bases between them. The CDR3 has 13 residues. Germline V gives CDR1 SEHNR, CDR2 FQNEAQ (reference sequence). DNA for the CDR3: TGTGCCAGCAGCTTAGAGGGGGATCAGCCCCAGCATTTT. Its translation is CASSLEGDQPQHF.

The chain's CDR3 is CASSPWDRADTEAFF. The DNA for the CDR3 is TGTGCCAGCAGTCCCTGGGACAGGGCGGACACTGAAGCTTTCTTT. The genes are TRBV6-2 or TRBV6-3 and TRBJ1-1; TRBD1 agrees at 9 bases. Germline values: CDR1 MNHEY, CDR2 SVGEGT. The trim removed 5 bases at V and 3 bases at J, leaving 7 bases unmatched. CDR3 size: 15 residues.

The genes are TRBV6-6 and TRBJ2-7; 11 positions agree with TRBD1. This CDR3 has 15 amino acids. The V segment lost 2 bases and the J segment 7 bases; nucleotides outside the gene matches: 7. Germline CDR1 is MNHNY and CDR2 is SVGAGI (reference sequence). CDR3 in DNA: TGTGCCAGCAGTTACGATCCGGACAGGGGGCAAGAGCAGTACTTC. This translates into CASSYDPDRGQEQYF.

The chain uses TRBV2 and TRBJ2-3; D is unclear. The CDR3 runs 17 residues. Trimming removed 6 bases from V and 1 base from J, with 20 bases in between. CDR1 and CDR2 (germline): SNHLY, FYNNEI. CDR3 in amino acids: CASSPGPARSGTDTQYF. For the CDR3, the DNA is TGTGCCAGCAGCCCCGGCCCCGCTAGGAGCGGCACAGATACGCAGTATTTT.

The CDR3 DNA is TGTGCCAGCAGCGTCGGGACAGGGGACTATGGCTACACCTTC. Translation gives CASSVGTGDYGYTF. This chain links TRBV9 with TRBJ1-2; TRBD1 aligns across 10 bases. The length of the CDR3 is 14 residues. Germline trimming cut 2 bases from V and 3 bases from J; bases unmatched to any gene: 1. Germline V gene sequence: CDR1 SGDLS, CDR2 YYNGEE.

J is TRBJ1-4 and V is TRBV6-5, with TRBD1 matching over 9 bases. The germline gives CDR1 MNHEY, CDR2 SVGAGI. The CDR3 loop spans 13 amino acids. The V and J ends lost 7 bases and 7 bases, in that order; junction bases with no gene match: 4. The DNA of the CDR3 is TGTGCCAGCATGCGGGACAGGGCTGAAAAACTGTTTTTT. Encoded protein: CASMRDRAEKLFF.

The chain combines TRBV5-1 with TRBJ2-1; D unresolved. This CDR3 has 16 amino acids. Trimming removed 1 base at V and 0 bases at J, with 11 bases between. Germline V gene lookup returns CDR1 SGHRS and CDR2 YFSETQ. The CDR3 sequence is CASSLISSGSYNEQFF. CDR3 nucleotides: TGCGCCAGCAGCTTGATAAGCTCCGGCTCCTACAATGAGCAGTTCTTC.